This TCR beta chain was captured by sequencing in a study of CD8+ T cells in alopecia areata. RNA extraction was followed by reverse transcription into cDNA, which acted as the sequencing template. Some clones are missing from TCRdb's copy, which holds only in-frame ones; the method was immunoSEQ multiplex PCR. The sample has over 200,000 clones, around 62% seen once. Germline V gives CDR1 MNHNS, CDR2 SASEGT. V was trimmed by 3 bases and J by 2 bases, leaving 13 bases between them. The CDR3 covers 16 residues. This clone was observed a few times. V is TRBV6-1 and J is TRBJ2-2, with D perhaps TRBD2 (7 bases). This material consisted of CD4+ T cells sorted from blood, taken at week 0. The TCR originated in a human donor with alopecia areata. The CDR3 reads CASSDPGGDNTGELFF. The CDR3 nucleotides are TGTGCCAGCAGTGATCCGGGGGGCGACAACACCGGGGAGCTGTTTTTT.